This T cell receptor (beta chain) was observed in a study of T cells in Graves' hyperthyroidism and ophthalmopathy. Study conclusions and caveats: Ophthalmopathy and stable hyperthyroidism were separated by a 13 V-J model.

The diagnostic basis comprised clinical symptoms, serum thyroxine and TRAb, thyroid ultrasound and orbital computed tomography. Remarks on this clonotype: Its antigen is unknown.

CDR1 SGHTA and CDR2 FQGNSA come from the germline V gene. V dropped 2 bases and J dropped 10; count of bases not matched to a gene: 9. The CDR3 is 16 residues long. RNA transcripts were the template for amplifying TCR beta CDR3 regions. A set of HTBI primers served as the primers for a first-round RT-PCR of the TCR CDR3. Each CDR3 protein is one row after TCRdb ran MiXCR on the multiplex PCR reads. The repertoire holds nearly 750,000 distinct CDR3 sequences, with just over 35% as singletons. V and J are TRBV7-2 and TRBJ1-6, with 9 bases aligning to TRBD1. The sample comprised blood. This clonotype was sampled from a woman in her 40s with Graves' hyperthyroidism. CDR3 sequence reads: CASSLLTGQGVSPLHF. CDR3 coding DNA: TGTGCCAGCAGCTTACTGACGGGACAGGGTGTCTCACCCCTCCACTTT.